Shown below are 24 T cell receptor beta chains from a single sample sequenced in a study of control samples from healthy donors and cancer patients. TCRdb keeps only in-frame clones here, not all; method: immunoSEQ multiplex PCR. The sample contains some 130,000 clones, less than 95% of which appear only once. The sequencing input was blood. These receptors originate from a man aged 18 to 29 in good health.

Only a few counts were recorded for this clone. The chain carries TRBV5-4 and TRBJ1-5; 7 nucleotides line up with TRBD1. CDR3 length equals 18 residues. CDR1 SGHNT and CDR2 YYREEE come from the germline V gene (reference sequence). Unmatched junction bases numbered 9, after V lost 0 bases and J lost 0 bases. The CDR3 reads CASSLGGNRGLSNQPQHF. The DNA of the CDR3 is TGTGCCAGCAGCTTGGGGGGGAACAGGGGCCTTAGCAATCAGCCCCAGCATTTT.

This chain joins TRBV5-1 and TRBJ1-3; a weak D match, TRBD1 (5 bases). With 3 bases removed from V and 3 bases from J, the gap between germline ends came to 7 bases. The CDR3 has 13 residues. The germline CDR1 and CDR2 sequences are SGHRS and YFSETQ. The CDR3, as DNA: TGCGCCAGCAGCTCAGGGTTTGGAAACACCATATATTTT. Translating gives CASSSGFGNTIYF.

V gene TRBV11-3 combines with J gene TRBJ2-3; 10 nucleotides match TRBD2. The CDR3 sequence is 18 residues long. Germline V gene lookup returns CDR1 SGHNT and CDR2 YENEEA. V lost 0 bases to trimming and J lost 5 bases; unmatched junction nucleotides: 11. The chain's CDR3 is CASSLDRLQRGGRDTQYF. The CDR3 nucleotides read TGTGCCAGCAGCTTAGATCGTCTCCAGCGGGGGGGCCGAGATACGCAGTATTTT.

The gene calls are TRBV25-1 and TRBJ2-7, with TRBD1 identical over 9 bases. The CDR3 consists of 14 residues. V lost 6 bases and J lost 2; bases outside the gene matches: 5. CDR1 is MGHDK, CDR2 SYGVNS, per germline. In DNA form, the CDR3 reads TGTGCCAGCAGGGAGGACAGGGGAACCTACGAGCAGTACTTC. This translates into CASREDRGTYEQYF.

This rearrangement joins TRBV4-1 to TRBJ1-1; D remains unclear. Germline V gene data show CDR1 as MGHRA and CDR2 as YSYEKL. V lost 0 bases, J lost 4 bases, and 6 bases lay in between. There are 13 residues in the CDR3. The CDR3 coding sequence is TGCGCCAGCAGCCAAGAAGCGGCCACTGAAGCTTTCTTT. Translation: CASSQEAATEAFF.

J is TRBJ1-3 and V is TRBV2, with 7 bases fitting TRBD1. CDR3 length: 17 amino acids. Per the germline V gene, CDR1 is SNHLY and CDR2 is FYNNEI. Losses at the gene ends were 3 bases for V and 3 bases for J; bases not matched to a gene: 11. The CDR3, as DNA: TGTGCCAGCAGTGATGGAACCAGGGGGACCCGTGGAAACACCATATATTTT. As protein: CASSDGTRGTRGNTIYF.

This sequence joins TRBV5-1 and TRBJ2-7, with D perhaps TRBD1 (6 bases). V was shortened by 4 bases and J by 4 bases, with 18 bases between the two germline ends. The CDR3 loop spans 15 amino acids. Germline-derived CDR1 and CDR2 are SGHRS and YFSETQ. CDR3 protein: CASSPGDPGAYEQYF. CDR3 nucleotides: TGCGCCAGCAGCCCCGGAGACCCAGGGGCTTACGAGCAGTACTTC.

As DNA, the CDR3 is TGTGCCAGCAGCCGAGGGATGGGAGAGACCCAGTACTTC. Encoded protein: CASSRGMGETQYF. The chain combines TRBV9 with TRBJ2-5, with D possibly matching TRBD2 (5 bases). In germline, CDR1 is SGDLS, CDR2 YYNGEE. V was trimmed by 4 bases and J by 4 bases, leaving 11 bases between them. The CDR3 sequence is 13 residues long.

J is TRBJ1-3 and V is TRBV19, with D perhaps matching TRBD1 (6 bases). Germline values: CDR1 LNHDA, CDR2 SQIVND (reference sequence). V gave up 4 bases and J gave up 1 base, with 14 bases separating them. This CDR3 contains 16 residues. This chain's CDR3 is CASSNAGALSGNTIYF. The CDR3 nucleotides are TGTGCCAGTAGTAACGCAGGGGCCCTGTCTGGAAACACCATATATTTT.

This chain links TRBV7-9 with TRBJ1-2, with D tentatively TRBD1 (6 bases). Germline lookup yields CDR1 SEHNR and CDR2 FQNEAQ (reference sequence). Trimming left V 4 bases short and J 3 bases short, with 9 bases between. The CDR3 totals 13 residues. This CDR3 is CASSYRDHYGYTF. CDR3 nucleotide sequence: TGTGCCAGCAGCTACAGGGATCACTATGGCTACACCTTC.

V is TRBV12-3 or TRBV12-4 and J is TRBJ2-7, with D perhaps TRBD1 or TRBD2 (6 bases each). The CDR3 has 13 amino acids. The ends were cut back, 7 bases at V and 3 bases at J, with 13 bases in the middle. In nucleotides, the CDR3 is TGTGCCAGCACCTGGGGGGCTTACTACGAGCAGTACTTC. Its protein is CASTWGAYYEQYF.

This chain joins TRBV11-2 and TRBJ1-2; D remains ambiguous. The CDR3 spans 16 residues. Germline V gene data show CDR1 as SGHAT and CDR2 as FQNNGV. With 5 bases removed from V and 1 base from J, the gap between germline ends came to 17 bases. In nucleotides, the CDR3 is TGTGCCAGCAGCACGAGGGATGGATTTTTTAACTATGGCTACACCTTC. This gives the protein CASSTRDGFFNYGYTF. Supplemented by reference TRBV11-2 and TRBJ1-2, the full variable domain reads EAGVAQSPRYKIIEKRQSVAFWCNPISGHATLYWYQQILGQGPKLLIQFQNNGVVDDSQLPKDRFSAERLKGVDSTLKIQPAKLEDSAVYLCASSTRDGFFNYGYTFGSGTRLTVV.

The V and J genes are TRBV7-9 and TRBJ2-3, with D uncertain. Trimming left V 1 base short and J 0 bases short, with 11 bases between. Germline CDR1 and CDR2: SEHNR and FQNEAQ (reference sequence). The length of the CDR3 is 16 residues. In DNA, the CDR3 is TGTGCCAGCAGCTTAGTGGGCATTTCTAGCACAGATACGCAGTATTTT. It codes for CASSLVGISSTDTQYF.

The rearrangement joins TRBV6-5 to TRBJ2-7; D is unresolved. Between the trimmed V and J ends, which lost 7 bases and 5 bases, there was a span of 18 bases. CDR1 is MNHEY, CDR2 SVGAGI, per germline. The CDR3 covers 14 residues. CDR3 bases: TGTGCCAGCATGTTTGGTCCGGGTAGGGACGAGCAGTACTTC. This translates into CASMFGPGRDEQYF.

The V and J genes are TRBV7-9 and TRBJ1-5; D gene uncertain. The ends were cut back, 8 bases at V and 1 base at J, with 12 bases in the middle. There are 14 residues in the CDR3. The V gene's germline CDR1 is SEHNR and CDR2 FQNEAQ (reference sequence). CDR3 sequence: CASANGRSNQPQHF. CDR3 nucleotides: TGTGCCAGCGCTAATGGGAGGAGCAATCAGCCCCAGCATTTT.

Here the CDR3 DNA reads TGCAGCGTTGGGGACACAGGTTCACCCCTCCACTTT. This translates into CSVGDTGSPLHF. The chain is built from TRBV29-1 and TRBJ1-6; tentative D call: TRBD1 (6 bases). The germline gives CDR1 SQVTM, CDR2 ANQGSEA. Between the trimmed V and J ends, which lost 4 bases and 9 bases, there was a span of 10 bases. This CDR3 region has 12 residues.

Details on this clone: The same CDR3 arises from other DNA sequences in this sample as well. CDR3: CASSQGRGNQPQHF. CDR3 nucleotide sequence: TGTGCCAGCAGCCAGGGCCGGGGCAATCAGCCCCAGCATTTT. This rearrangement joins TRBV3-1 (or the pseudogene TRBV3-2) to TRBJ1-5; D remains unclear. Deletions cut 3 bases from V and 2 bases from J, with 8 bases between. Germline CDR1 is LGHDT and CDR2 is YNNKEL (reference sequence). The CDR3 totals 14 residues.

This chain links TRBV7-7 with TRBJ2-7; TRBD2 might be the D (5 bases). This CDR3 has 13 residues. Germline lookup yields CDR1 SSHAT and CDR2 FNYEAQ (reference sequence). V was shortened by 3 bases and J by 6 bases, with 12 bases between the two germline ends. The CDR3 loop reads CASSFTDRGEQYF. In nucleotides, the CDR3 is TGTGCCAGCAGCTTCACCGACCGGGGCGAGCAGTACTTC.

This clone has only one observation. This sequence joins TRBV5-1 and TRBJ1-4, with D tentatively TRBD1 (5 bases). Germline-derived CDR1 and CDR2 are SGHRS and YFSETQ. The CDR3 runs to 14 residues. V shed 4 bases and J shed 6 bases, with 13 bases lying between them. CDR3 bases: TGCGCCAGCAGCCTAGGGACTTCCGATGAAAAACTGTTTTTT. Its protein product is CASSLGTSDEKLFF.

The chain has TRBV6-1 and TRBJ2-5, with TRBD1 matching 9 bases. This CDR3 contains 16 residues. The V segment lost 3 bases and the J segment 4 bases; nucleotides outside the gene matches: 9. Per germline, CDR1 MNHNS and CDR2 SASEGT. The CDR3 DNA reads as TGTGCCAGCAGTGAGTGGGGACAGGGATCGGGAGAGACCCAGTACTTC. Protein sequence: CASSEWGQGSGETQYF.

CDR3 sequence: CASSKGGGTEAFF. The CDR3 coding sequence is TGTGCCAGCTCTAAGGGGGGTGGGACTGAAGCTTTCTTT. J is TRBJ1-1 and V is TRBV7-3, with a possible D match to TRBD1 (6 bases). V dropped 8 bases and J dropped 5 bases, with 15 bases sitting between them. Per the germline V gene, CDR1 is SGHTA and CDR2 is FQGTGA. The CDR3 has 13 residues.

The chain has TRBV2 and TRBJ1-1; D possibly corresponds to TRBD1 (6 bases). Trimming left V 6 bases short and J 2 bases short, with 10 bases between. This CDR3 is 13 amino acids long. Germline loops: CDR1 SNHLY, CDR2 FYNNEI. The CDR3 sequence is CASSYRVNTEAFF. The CDR3 bases are TGTGCCAGCAGCTACAGGGTAAACACTGAAGCTTTCTTT.

This chain uses TRBV27 with TRBJ2-1; D remains unclear. The V end lost 2 bases, the J end lost 0 bases, and 8 bases lay between the germline ends. The CDR3 has 15 amino acids. Germline CDR1 is MNHEY and CDR2 is SMNVEV (reference sequence). The CDR3 region has the DNA TGTGCCAGCAGTTTAGGCACCCGCTCCTACAATGAGCAGTTCTTC. It is translated as CASSLGTRSYNEQFF.

This chain connects TRBV2 to TRBJ1-4; D is perhaps TRBD1 (5 bases). The germline V gene has CDR1 SNHLY and CDR2 FYNNEI. This CDR3 spans 13 amino acids. V gave up 5 bases and J gave up 8 bases, with 12 bases separating them. The CDR3 sequence is CASSKLEGEKLFF. In DNA form, the CDR3 reads TGTGCCAGCAGTAAGCTAGAGGGGGAAAAACTGTTTTTT. Full variable domain (remainder filled in from reference TRBV2 and TRBJ1-4): EPEVTQTPSHQVTQMGQEVILRCVPISNHLYFYWYRQILGQKVEFLVSFYNNEISEKSEIFDDQFSVERPDGSNFTLKIRSTKLEDSAMYFCASSKLEGEKLFFGSGTQLSVL.